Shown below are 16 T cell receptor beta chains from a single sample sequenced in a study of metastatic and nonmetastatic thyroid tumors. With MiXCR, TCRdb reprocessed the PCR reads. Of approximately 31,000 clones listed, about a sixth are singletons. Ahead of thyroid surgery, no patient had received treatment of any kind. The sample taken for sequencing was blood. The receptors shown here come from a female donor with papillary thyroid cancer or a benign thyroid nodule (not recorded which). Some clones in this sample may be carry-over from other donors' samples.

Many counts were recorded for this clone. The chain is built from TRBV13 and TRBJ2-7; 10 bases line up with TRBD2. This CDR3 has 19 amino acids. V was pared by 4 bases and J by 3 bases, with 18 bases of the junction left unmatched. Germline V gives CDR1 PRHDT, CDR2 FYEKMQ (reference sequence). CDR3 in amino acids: CASSSSRASGSTQHYEQYF. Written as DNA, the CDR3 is TGTGCCAGCAGCTCAAGTAGGGCTAGCGGGAGCACCCAGCACTACGAGCAGTACTTC. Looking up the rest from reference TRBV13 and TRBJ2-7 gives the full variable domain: AAGVIQSPRHLIKEKRETATLKCYPIPRHDTVYWYQQGPGQDPQFLISFYEKMQSDKGSIPDRFSAQQFSDYHSELNMSSLELGDSALYFCASSSSRASGSTQHYEQYFGPGTRLTVT.

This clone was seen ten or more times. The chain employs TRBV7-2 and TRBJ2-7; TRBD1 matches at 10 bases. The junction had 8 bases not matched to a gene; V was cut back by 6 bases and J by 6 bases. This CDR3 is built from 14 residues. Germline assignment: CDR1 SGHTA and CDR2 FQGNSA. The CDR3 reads CASRSGTGVFEQYF. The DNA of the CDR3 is TGTGCCAGCAGGTCCGGGACAGGGGTTTTCGAGCAGTACTTC.

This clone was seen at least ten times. CDR3 amino acids: CSALPYQNSPLHF. The CDR3 nucleotides are TGCAGTGCCCTCCCGTATCAAAATTCACCCCTCCACTTT. The genes are TRBV20-1 and TRBJ1-6; no firm D call. The CDR3 length is 13 residues. With 6 bases removed from V and 7 bases from J, the gap between germline ends came to 13 bases. Germline V lookup: CDR1 DFQATT, CDR2 SNEGSKA (reference sequence).

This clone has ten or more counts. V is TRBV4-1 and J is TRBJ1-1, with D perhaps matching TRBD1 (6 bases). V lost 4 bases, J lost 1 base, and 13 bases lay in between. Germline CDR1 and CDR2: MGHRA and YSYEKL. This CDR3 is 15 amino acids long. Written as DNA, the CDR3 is TGCGCCAGCAGCCTACGCGGGGGCGGGAACACTGAAGCTTTCTTT. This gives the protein CASSLRGGGNTEAFF.

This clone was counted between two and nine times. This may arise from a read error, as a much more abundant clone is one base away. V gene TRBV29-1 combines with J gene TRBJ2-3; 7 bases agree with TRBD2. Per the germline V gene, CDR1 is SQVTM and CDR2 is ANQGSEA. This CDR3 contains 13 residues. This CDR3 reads CGVGSGTTDTQYF. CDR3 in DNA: TGCGGCGTTGGAAGCGGGACCACAGATACGCAGTATTTT.

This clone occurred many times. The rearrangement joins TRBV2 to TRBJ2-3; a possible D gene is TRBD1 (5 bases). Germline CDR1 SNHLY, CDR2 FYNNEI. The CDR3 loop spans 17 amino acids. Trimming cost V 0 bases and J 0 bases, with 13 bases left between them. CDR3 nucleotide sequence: TGTGCCAGCAGTGAAGCTCGACAGCCGACTAGCACAGATACGCAGTATTTT. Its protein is CASSEARQPTSTDTQYF. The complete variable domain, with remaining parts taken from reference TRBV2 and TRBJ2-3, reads EPEVTQTPSHQVTQMGQEVILRCVPISNHLYFYWYRQILGQKVEFLVSFYNNEISEKSEIFDDQFSVERPDGSNFTLKIRSTKLEDSAMYFCASSEARQPTSTDTQYFGPGTRLTVL.

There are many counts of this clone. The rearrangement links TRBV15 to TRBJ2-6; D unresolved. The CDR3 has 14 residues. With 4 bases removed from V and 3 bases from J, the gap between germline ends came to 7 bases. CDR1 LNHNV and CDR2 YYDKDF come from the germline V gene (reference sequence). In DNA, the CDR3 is TGTGCCACCAGCACCCCCGGTGGGGCCAACGTCCTGACTTTC. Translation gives CATSTPGGANVLTF.

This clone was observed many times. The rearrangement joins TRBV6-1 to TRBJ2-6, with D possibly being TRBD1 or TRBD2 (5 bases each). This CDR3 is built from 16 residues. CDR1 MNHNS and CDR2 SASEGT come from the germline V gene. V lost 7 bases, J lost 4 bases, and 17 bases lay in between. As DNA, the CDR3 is TGTGCCAGCACCGAATGGGGGATTTCGGGGGCCAACGTCCTGACTTTC. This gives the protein CASTEWGISGANVLTF.

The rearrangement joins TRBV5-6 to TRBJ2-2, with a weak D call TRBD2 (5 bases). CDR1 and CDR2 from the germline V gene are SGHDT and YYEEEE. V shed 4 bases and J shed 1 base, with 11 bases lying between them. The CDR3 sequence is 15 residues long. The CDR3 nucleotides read TGTGCCAGCAGCCGGGTGAGCGGGAACACCGGGGAGCTGTTTTTT. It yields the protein CASSRVSGNTGELFF.

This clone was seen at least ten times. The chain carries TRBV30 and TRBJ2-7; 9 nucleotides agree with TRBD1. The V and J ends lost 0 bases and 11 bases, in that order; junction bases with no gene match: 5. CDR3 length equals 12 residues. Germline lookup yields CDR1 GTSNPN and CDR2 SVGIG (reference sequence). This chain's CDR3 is CAWSVGDRAEYF. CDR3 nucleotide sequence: TGTGCCTGGAGTGTAGGGGACAGGGCGGAGTACTTC.

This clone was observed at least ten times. The CDR3 bases are TGTGCTAGTGGTTTGAGCTTGGGCGAGCAGTACTTC. It translates to CASGLSLGEQYF. The V call is TRBV12-5, the J call TRBJ2-7, with no clear D. The CDR3 contains 12 residues. Germline V gene sequence: CDR1 LGHNT, CDR2 FRNRAP. V lost 2 bases, J lost 6 bases, and 8 bases lay in between.

CDR3 DNA: TGTGCCAGCAGGCTATCGGGAGGCCTTTACCAAGAGACCCAGTACTTC. Translated: CASRLSGGLYQETQYF. The genes are TRBV28 and TRBJ2-5; 7 nucleotides align to TRBD2. V shed 6 bases and J 0 bases; nucleotides not matched to a gene: 10. Germline V gene sequence: CDR1 MDHEN, CDR2 SYDVKM. CDR3 size: 16 residues. The full variable domain, rest sourced from reference TRBV28 and TRBJ2-5, is DVKVTQSSRYLVKRTGEKVFLECVQDMDHENMFWYRQDPGLGLRLIYFSYDVKMKEKGDIPEGYSVSREKKERFSLILESASTNQTSMYLCASRLSGGLYQETQYFGPGTRLLVL.

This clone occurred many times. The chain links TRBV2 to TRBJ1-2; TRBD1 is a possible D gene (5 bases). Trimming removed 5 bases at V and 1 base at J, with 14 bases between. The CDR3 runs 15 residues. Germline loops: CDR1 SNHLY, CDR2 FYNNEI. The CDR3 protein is CASSPGTALNYGYTF. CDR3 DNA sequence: TGTGCCAGCAGTCCCGGGACGGCCCTTAACTATGGCTACACCTTC. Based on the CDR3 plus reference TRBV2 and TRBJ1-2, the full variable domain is EPEVTQTPSHQVTQMGQEVILRCVPISNHLYFYWYRQILGQKVEFLVSFYNNEISEKSEIFDDQFSVERPDGSNFTLKIRSTKLEDSAMYFCASSPGTALNYGYTFGSGTRLTVV.

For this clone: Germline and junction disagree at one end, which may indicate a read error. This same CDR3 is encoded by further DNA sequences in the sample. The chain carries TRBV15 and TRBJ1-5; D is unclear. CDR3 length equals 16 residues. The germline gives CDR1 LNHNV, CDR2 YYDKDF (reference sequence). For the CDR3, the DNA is TGCGCCACCAGCAGAGAGTCTGCCCTGAGCAATCAGCCCCAGCATTTT. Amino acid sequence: CATSRESALSNQPQHF. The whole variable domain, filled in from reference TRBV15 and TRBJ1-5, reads DAMVIQNPRYQVTQFGKPVTLSCSQTLNHNVMYWYQQKSSQAPKLLFHYYDKDFNNEADTPDNFQSRRPNTSFCFLDIRSPGLGDTAMYLCATSRESALSNQPQHFGDGTRLSIL.

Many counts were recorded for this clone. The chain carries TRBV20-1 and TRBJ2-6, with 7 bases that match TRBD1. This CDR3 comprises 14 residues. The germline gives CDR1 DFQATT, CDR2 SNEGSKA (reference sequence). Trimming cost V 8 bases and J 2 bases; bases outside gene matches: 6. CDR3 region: CSFDRAAGANVLTF. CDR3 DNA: TGCAGTTTTGACAGGGCCGCTGGGGCCAACGTCCTGACTTTC.

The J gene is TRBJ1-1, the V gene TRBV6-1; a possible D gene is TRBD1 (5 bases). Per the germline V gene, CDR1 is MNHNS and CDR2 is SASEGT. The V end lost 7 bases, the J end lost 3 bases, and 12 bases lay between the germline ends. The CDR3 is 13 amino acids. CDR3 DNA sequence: TGTGCCAGCACCCGCCAGGGCCACACTGAAGCTTTCTTT. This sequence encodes CASTRQGHTEAFF.